Listed below are T cell receptor beta chains from one sample, sequenced in a study of CD4 T cells in relation to SARS-CoV-2 and coronaviruses. Sequencing used immunoSEQ multiplex PCR; TCRdb keeps in-frame clones, though not all of them. The sample carries approximately 37,000 clones, roughly 88% recorded once. The sequenced material came from memory CD4+ T cells from PBMCs. Every receptor here comes from an adult with COVID-19. Both conserved end residues are part of each CDR3. D genes are given only for firm matches. For some rows the clone size is stated as once, few or many, or as a class when expanded; others skip it.

clone_size d_call j_call cdr3_length v_call cdr3_aa cdr3_nt
few . TRBJ2-2 13 TRBV6-5 CASSRGGPGELFF TGTGCCAGCAGTAGGGGCGGGCCCGGGGAGCTGTTTTTT
. . TRBJ1-6 19 TRBV19 CASTPTGQFTRSYNSPLHF TGTGCCAGTACCCCGACCGGACAGTTCACCCGCTCCTATAATTCACCCCTCCACTTT
. . TRBJ2-7 12 TRBV27 CASRDRRYEQYF TGTGCCAGCAGAGACAGACGCTACGAGCAGTACTTC
. TRBD1 TRBJ1-1 13 TRBV5-5 CASSTQGDTEAFF TGTGCCAGCAGCACACAGGGGGACACTGAAGCTTTCTTT
. TRBD1 TRBJ1-1 13 TRBV18 CASSQDRGTEAFF TGTGCCAGCTCACAGGACAGGGGGACTGAAGCTTTCTTT
. . TRBJ2-7 16 TRBV7-8 CASSLVPSGSSDSTYF TGTGCCAGCAGCTTAGTCCCCTCGGGTTCTTCGGACAGTACTTACTTC
. . TRBJ2-7 13 TRBV12-3/TRBV12-4 CASSTSRAYEQYF TGTGCCAGCAGTACCTCCAGGGCTTACGAGCAGTACTTC
once . TRBJ1-1 12 TRBV3-1/TRBV3-2 CASGRGGREAFF TGTGCCAGCGGGAGGGGAGGGCGGGAAGCTTTCTTT
. . TRBJ1-5 15 TRBV6-2/TRBV6-3 CASSSTRVLDQPQHF TGTGCCAGCAGTTCTACGAGGGTGCTGGATCAGCCCCAGCATTTT
. . TRBJ1-1 13 TRBV6-2/TRBV6-3 CASSYSGATEAFF TGTGCCAGCAGTTACTCGGGCGCCACTGAAGCTTTCTTT
. . TRBJ2-1 16 TRBV5-4 CASSLGQDRTYNEQFF TGTGCCAGCAGCTTGGGGCAGGACAGAACCTACAATGAGCAGTTCTTC
. TRBD1 TRBJ2-7 13 TRBV9 CASSSGGSTKQYF TGTGCCAGCAGCTCAGGGGGATCTACGAAGCAGTACTTC
. TRBD1 TRBJ2-7 14 TRBV18 CASSPLGTGGEQYF TGTGCCAGCTCACCTTTAGGGACAGGCGGTGAGCAGTACTTC
. TRBD1 TRBJ2-7 15 TRBV5-1 CASSLVSRGRYEQYF TGCGCCAGCAGCTTGGTTAGCAGGGGGCGTTACGAGCAGTACTTC